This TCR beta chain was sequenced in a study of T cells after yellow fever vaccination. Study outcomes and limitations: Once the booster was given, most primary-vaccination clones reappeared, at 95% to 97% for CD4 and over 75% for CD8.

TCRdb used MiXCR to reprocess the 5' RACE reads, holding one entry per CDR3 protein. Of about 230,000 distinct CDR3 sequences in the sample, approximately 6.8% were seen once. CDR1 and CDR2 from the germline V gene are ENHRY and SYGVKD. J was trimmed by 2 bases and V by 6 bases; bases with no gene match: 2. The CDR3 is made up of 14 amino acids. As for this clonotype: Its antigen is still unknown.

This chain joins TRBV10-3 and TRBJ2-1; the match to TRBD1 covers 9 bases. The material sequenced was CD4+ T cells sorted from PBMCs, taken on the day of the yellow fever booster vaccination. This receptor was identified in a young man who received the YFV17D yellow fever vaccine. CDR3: CAIRDRGAYNEQFF. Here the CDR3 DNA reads TGTGCCATCAGGGACAGGGGTGCCTACAATGAGCAGTTCTTC.